This T cell receptor (beta chain) was sequenced in a study of blood T cell repertoires in COVID-19. Study context: Both acute and convalescent COVID-19 samples were obtained from the United States, Italy and Spain. PBMCs, B-cell-depleted T cells, or T cells provided the cDNA or gDNA that made up the material.

In the original processing: Amplification of reference gene primers provided the estimated nucleated cell counts. Produced via immunoSEQ multiplex PCR; TCRdb's table is partial and in-frame only. V, J and clone size derive from that table, while D and trimming were established from the DNA sequence. The profile shows approximately 130,000 clones, 85% to 90% of them singletons. This CDR3 region has 15 residues. CDR1 and CDR2 from the germline V gene are GTSNPN and SVGIG (reference sequence). The ends lost 2 bases at V and 5 bases at J; junction bases unmatched: 9. The V and J genes are TRBV30 and TRBJ2-5; 9 bases are a match to TRBD1. The sequence came from a human donor in a cohort sampled during active COVID-19. Sequenced material: peripheral blood. CDR3 protein: CAWSTGQGQGETQYF. The CDR3 DNA follows: TGTGCCTGGAGTACAGGACAGGGGCAGGGGGAGACCCAGTACTTC.